Following are 6 T cell receptor beta chains from one sample sequenced in a study of T cell responses to AZD1222 COVID-19 vaccine. Assay used: immunoSEQ multiplex PCR; TCRdb lists only in-frame clones, some missing. This sample has tens of thousands of clones, with 89% found just once. The material sequenced was peripheral blood, taken on day 0 of AZD1222 vaccination. These receptors originate from an adult in good health.

The chain uses TRBV4-1 and TRBJ2-7; perhaps D is TRBD1 or TRBD2 (5 bases each). CDR3 length: 15 amino acids. The germline V gene encodes CDR1 MGHRA and CDR2 YSYEKL. Deletions cut 0 bases from V and 6 bases from J, with 15 bases between. The CDR3 loop is CASSQDPGSGGEQYF. The CDR3 DNA reads TGCGCCAGCAGCCAAGATCCTGGATCTGGGGGCGAGCAGTACTTC.

In its sample, this clone was seen a few times. This chain connects TRBV7-2 to TRBJ2-7; 10 nucleotides align to TRBD2. V lost 1 base and J lost 5; bases outside the gene matches: 5. The CDR3 spans 15 residues. Germline V gene data show CDR1 as SGHTA and CDR2 as FQGNSA. In DNA form, the CDR3 reads TGTGCCAGCAGCTTAGGTCTAGCGGGAGTCCACGAGCAGTACTTC. Translating gives CASSLGLAGVHEQYF.

The chain carries TRBV6-5 and TRBJ2-7, with 8 bases fitting TRBD2. Germline-derived CDR1 and CDR2 are MNHEY and SVGAGI. The V segment lost 2 bases and the J segment 0 bases; nucleotides outside the gene matches: 3. The length of the CDR3 is 15 residues. The CDR3 DNA sequence: TGTGCCAGCAGTTACCAAGCGGGAGCCTCCTACGAGCAGTACTTC. Residues: CASSYQAGASYEQYF.

The V and J genes are TRBV5-5 and TRBJ1-1; tentative D call: TRBD1 (5 bases). Germline lookup yields CDR1 SGHKS and CDR2 YYEKEE (reference sequence). CDR3 length equals 15 residues. The V gene lost 6 bases and the J gene lost 7 bases, with 22 bases spanning the gap. The CDR3 reads CASTEGPTTYLEAFF. CDR3 in DNA: TGTGCCAGCACAGAGGGGCCAACTACTTACCTTGAAGCTTTCTTT.

This clone was recorded once. The J gene is TRBJ1-2, the V gene TRBV9; D not certain. Trimming took 3 bases from V and 5 from J, leaving 5 bases between them. Germline V gives CDR1 SGDLS, CDR2 YYNGEE. CDR3 length equals 11 residues. The CDR3 DNA is TGTGCCAGCAGCGACTCTTATGGCTACACCTTC. It yields the protein CASSDSYGYTF.

J is TRBJ1-5 and V is TRBV2, with D hard to call. V lost 3 bases and J lost 12, with 9 bases in between. The CDR3 extends over 11 amino acids. CDR1 is SNHLY and CDR2 is FYNNEI in the germline V gene. The CDR3 protein is CASSDPEGQHF. CDR3 nucleotides: TGTGCCAGCAGTGACCCCGAAGGCCAGCATTTT.